The clone carrying this TCR beta chain was counted between two and nine times. Antigen: not known. The record originates from a study of beta chain features in type 1 diabetes. The V end was cut by 3 bases, the J end by 3 bases, with 8 bases between. The germline V gene encodes CDR1 MNHEY and CDR2 SVGAGI. There are 13 residues in the CDR3. Investigators reverse transcribed all isolated RNA, so they sequenced expressed TCRB transcripts. Here immunoSEQ multiplex PCR was the method, and the copy in TCRdb shows in-frame clones only, minus some. The repertoire holds approximately 400,000 clones, roughly 16% seen once, with roughly 0.017% in the top ten. The study, taken as a whole, reports: Insertion counts at VDJ junctions were lower in type 1 diabetes patients, who also showed more deletions there. In all four CD4+ subsets, TCRB CDR3 length was significantly, moderately reduced in type 1 diabetes.

The chain links TRBV6-5 to TRBJ1-1; possibly TRBD1 for D (6 bases). The source of this sequence is a woman under 30 in good health. What was sequenced was naive CD4+ T cells from blood. CDR3 amino acids: CASSYYRDTEAFF. The CDR3 DNA follows: TGTGCCAGCAGTTATTACAGGGACACTGAAGCTTTCTTT.